The entry below gives a single TCR beta chain sequence along with its context. The data were obtained in a study of technical replicates of blood from a few donors. CDR1 and CDR2 (germline): ENHRY, SYGVKD. This CDR3 has 14 residues. The V gene end was trimmed by 10 bases and the J gene end by 6 bases; junction bases not matched to a gene: 12. The data were produced by immunoSEQ multiplex PCR, yet TCRdb's version contains in-frame clones alone and is incomplete. The sample contains 55,000 to 80,000 clones, roughly 93% of which appear only once. Sequencing input: T cells isolated from PBMCs. The receptor's source is a human donor in good health. V usage is TRBV10-3 and J usage is TRBJ1-5, with 7 bases lining up with TRBD1. The CDR3 region has the DNA TGTGCCACCCGGGTGACAGGGCTCGGTCAGCCCCAGCATTTT. Translation: CATRVTGLGQPQHF.